These 16 T cell receptor beta chains were all obtained from the same sample, sequenced in a study of graft-versus-host responses after intestinal transplantation (dated by TCRdb to about 2021). The intended sense of this specimen's time point label: cells obtained before transplantation from donor or recipient. Receptor libraries were prepared by the immunoSEQ multiplex PCR assay. TCRdb mirrors the immuneACCESS table, restricted to in-frame sequences. Some clones are absent from its copies; in checked studies, under half trace to an unresolved V gene, and the reason for the others is unknown. This sample lists over 100,000 clones; 90% to 95% were detected once. The ten most abundant clones make up around 1% of the sample. These receptors lack a known antigen. The material was unstimulated CD8+ T cells sorted from spleen or lymph node cells, obtained before transplant. These receptors were taken from a human donor who was the organ donor for an intestinal transplant.

The rearrangement links TRBV12-2 to TRBJ2-7; the D call TRBD2 from the table was never checked on the DNA. TRBV12-2 is listed as a pseudogene. The CDR3 extends over 18 amino acids. CDR3 sequence: CASRLPPRPSGRTYEQYF. The CDR3 DNA follows: TGTGCAAGTCGCTTACCGCCAAGACCTAGCGGGAGGACCTACGAGCAGTACTTC.

The chain joins TRBV29-1 to TRBJ1-2; the match to TRBD1 covers 9 bases. The J segment lost 8 bases and the V segment lost 2 bases, leaving 9 bases of the junction unmatched. The CDR3 sequence is 14 residues long. CDR1 is SQVTM, CDR2 ANQGSEA, per germline. The CDR3 DNA is TGCAGCGTTGAACTTACCGGGACAGGGATAGGCTACACCTTC. This encodes CSVELTGTGIGYTF.

The chain employs TRBV27 and TRBJ2-7, with 8 bases lining up with TRBD1. CDR1 is MNHEY, CDR2 SMNVEV, per germline (reference sequence). The CDR3 is 12 amino acids. The V and J ends lost 8 bases and 2 bases, in that order; junction bases with no gene match: 2. This CDR3 reads CASGQGPYEQYF. The CDR3 DNA reads TGTGCCAGCGGACAGGGACCCTACGAGCAGTACTTC.

The rearrangement joins TRBV27 to TRBJ2-7, with 9 bases that match TRBD1. Germline lookup yields CDR1 MNHEY and CDR2 SMNVEV (reference sequence). V was pared by 6 bases and J by 6 bases, with 6 bases of the junction left unmatched. CDR3 length: 13 amino acids. As DNA, the CDR3 is TGTGCCAGCAGCCCCGGGACAGGGAGCGAGCAGTACTTC. Translated, it gives CASSPGTGSEQYF.

V is TRBV29-1 and J is TRBJ2-7; 10 nucleotides agree with TRBD1. The CDR3 is 13 residues long. Germline CDR1 SQVTM, CDR2 ANQGSEA. V gave up 4 bases and J gave up 2 bases; unmatched junction bases: 2. Here the CDR3 DNA reads TGCAGCGTTGTGGGGACAGGGGCCTACGAGCAGTACTTC. This translates into CSVVGTGAYEQYF.

This sequence joins TRBV6-6 and TRBJ1-5; possible D gene TRBD1, 6 bases. V was pared by 6 bases and J by 3 bases, with 12 bases between. The germline CDR1 and CDR2 sequences are MNHNY and SVGAGI (reference sequence). The CDR3 runs to 14 residues. CDR3 in amino acids: CASRFHRDNQPQHF. The CDR3 coding sequence is TGTGCCAGCAGGTTTCACAGGGACAATCAGCCCCAGCATTTT.

The chain is built from TRBV6-1 and TRBJ2-3, with D perhaps TRBD2 (6 bases). CDR3 length: 15 residues. The germline V gene has CDR1 MNHNS and CDR2 SASEGT. Trimming removed 0 bases from V and 5 bases from J, with 12 bases in between. The CDR3 region has the DNA TGTGCCAGCAGTGAAGCGGAGGGTGGAGGAGATACGCAGTATTTT. Translation gives CASSEAEGGGDTQYF.

The CDR3 DNA reads TGCGCCAGCAGCCTGGCGTTCAGGGCAGATACGCAGTATTTT. Its translation is CASSLAFRADTQYF. This chain links TRBV4-1 with TRBJ2-3, with D perhaps TRBD1 (5 bases). This CDR3 region has 14 residues. V lost 4 bases, J lost 4 bases, and 12 bases lay in between. Germline CDR1 reads MGHRA; CDR2 reads YSYEKL.

The chain employs TRBV13 and TRBJ2-3; 10 bases agree with TRBD2. V lost 5 bases to trimming and J lost 4 bases; unmatched junction nucleotides: 3. The CDR3 consists of 14 residues. Germline V lookup: CDR1 PRHDT, CDR2 FYEKMQ (reference sequence). The CDR3 reads CASSGTSESDTQYF. CDR3 DNA sequence: TGTGCCAGCAGCGGGACTAGCGAGTCAGATACGCAGTATTTT.

CDR3 amino acids: CSVGTGDRHGYTF. The CDR3 coding sequence is TGCAGCGTTGGAACAGGGGACAGGCATGGCTACACCTTC. The gene calls are TRBV29-1 and TRBJ1-2; TRBD1 matches 8 bases. The CDR3 spans 13 residues. V was pared by 4 bases and J by 6 bases, with 7 bases of the junction left unmatched. CDR1 is SQVTM, CDR2 ANQGSEA, per germline.

This clone was recorded a few times. The sample contains more than one DNA sequence encoding this CDR3. The chain carries TRBV5-6 and TRBJ2-7; no clear D. V was shortened by 2 bases and J by 4 bases, with 7 bases between the two germline ends. There are 12 residues in the CDR3. The germline V gene has CDR1 SGHDT and CDR2 YYEEEE. The CDR3 loop reads CASSLDRYEQYF. The CDR3 region has the DNA TGTGCCAGCAGCTTAGACCGGTACGAGCAGTACTTC.

This sequence joins TRBV6-5 and TRBJ2-3; 14 bases match TRBD2. This CDR3 is 15 amino acids long. V lost 2 bases to trimming and J lost 5 bases; unmatched junction nucleotides: 0. Germline lookup yields CDR1 MNHEY and CDR2 SVGAGI. This CDR3 is CASSYGTSGRDTQYF. CDR3 sequence (DNA): TGTGCCAGCAGTTACGGGACTAGCGGGAGAGATACGCAGTATTTT.

V gene TRBV5-1 combines with J gene TRBJ2-3; TRBD1 agrees at 8 bases. CDR1 and CDR2 from the germline V gene are SGHRS and YFSETQ. J lost 7 bases, V lost 3 bases, and 10 bases had no gene match. The CDR3 length is 15 residues. In nucleotides, the CDR3 is TGCGCCAGCAGCTCCTGGACAGGGCTGGGTAATACGCAGTATTTT. Its translation is CASSSWTGLGNTQYF.

V gene TRBV25-1 combines with J gene TRBJ2-1, with a possible D match to TRBD1 (5 bases). The CDR3 is 13 amino acids. Trimming stripped 7 bases from V and 2 bases from J, with 9 bases between. The germline V gene encodes CDR1 MGHDK and CDR2 SYGVNS. In DNA, the CDR3 is TGTGCCAGCAAAAGGGGCCCCTACAATGAGCAGTTCTTC. This sequence encodes CASKRGPYNEQFF.

The chain uses TRBV19 and TRBJ1-5; D unresolved. V lost 0 bases, J lost 1 base, and 19 bases lay in between. Looked up from germline, CDR1 is LNHDA and CDR2 is SQIVND (reference sequence). The CDR3 spans 19 residues. The CDR3 sequence: CASSIDPQGGPWSNQPQHF. CDR3 DNA sequence: TGTGCCAGTAGTATAGATCCTCAAGGTGGGCCGTGGAGCAATCAGCCCCAGCATTTT. The whole variable domain, remainder taken from reference TRBV19 and TRBJ1-5, is DGGITQSPKYLFRKEGQNVTLSCEQNLNHDAMYWYRQDPGQGLRLIYYSQIVNDFQKGDIAEGYSVSREKKESFPLTVTSAQKNPTAFYLCASSIDPQGGPWSNQPQHFGDGTRLSIL.

This clone was seen just once. The chain links TRBV27 to TRBJ2-3; no reliable D call. Germline CDR1 is MNHEY and CDR2 is SMNVEV (reference sequence). CDR3 length: 13 amino acids. Trimming took off 8 bases at V and 0 bases at J, with 9 bases between the two ends. The CDR3: CASYSTSTDTQYF. DNA of the CDR3: TGTGCCAGCTATTCTACTAGCACAGATACGCAGTATTTT.